The rows below give T cell receptor beta chains drawn from one sample of a study of blood T cell repertoires in COVID-19. Profiled with immunoSEQ multiplex PCR; TCRdb holds only in-frame clones, not every one. The top ten clones hold 2.5% to 3% of a sample with 150,000 or so clones, about 89% of them seen once. Sequenced: peripheral blood. All receptors come from a man in his sixties with active or convalescent COVID-19. CDR3s include the opening cysteine and the closing phenylalanine or tryptophan. Each record gives: CDR3 length, J gene, clone size, D gene, V gene, CDR3 protein, CDR3 DNA. The D gene is left open where the match is weak. Some rows mark clone size as missing; the rest say once, few, many or name a class of expanded clone.

CDR3 length: 12; J gene: TRBJ1-4; clone size: NA; D gene: NA; V gene: TRBV24-1; CDR3 protein: CATSDAVGKLFF; CDR3 DNA: TGTGCCACCAGTGATGCGGTCGGGAAACTGTTTTTT
CDR3 length: 16; J gene: TRBJ2-1; clone size: NA; D gene: TRBD2; V gene: TRBV9; CDR3 protein: CASSLLGGSSYNEQFF; CDR3 DNA: TGTGCCAGCAGCTTGCTGGGCGGGAGCTCTTACAATGAGCAGTTCTTC
CDR3 length: 16; J gene: TRBJ2-7; clone size: NA; D gene: NA; V gene: TRBV21-1; CDR3 protein: CASSKALGAGEDEQYF; CDR3 DNA: TGTGCCAGCAGCAAAGCTCTGGGGGCAGGCGAGGACGAGCAGTACTTC
CDR3 length: 13; J gene: TRBJ1-1; clone size: NA; D gene: NA; V gene: TRBV19; CDR3 protein: CASSIKRGTEAFF; CDR3 DNA: TGTGCCAGTAGTATAAAGAGGGGGACTGAAGCTTTCTTT
CDR3 length: 16; J gene: TRBJ1-6; clone size: once; D gene: TRBD1; V gene: TRBV23-1; CDR3 protein: CASSQGAGGVNSPLHF; CDR3 DNA: TGCGCCAGCAGTCAAGGGGCAGGGGGCGTTAATTCACCCCTCCACTTT
CDR3 length: 13; J gene: TRBJ2-3; clone size: NA; D gene: TRBD1; V gene: TRBV28; CDR3 protein: CASGQGGTDTQYF; CDR3 DNA: TGTGCCAGCGGACAGGGTGGCACAGATACGCAGTATTTT
CDR3 length: 14; J gene: TRBJ1-2; clone size: once; D gene: TRBD1; V gene: TRBV6-2/TRBV6-3; CDR3 protein: CASSPPGQTAGYTF; CDR3 DNA: TGTGCCAGCAGTCCCCCGGGACAGACGGCTGGCTACACCTTC
CDR3 length: 13; J gene: TRBJ2-5; clone size: NA; D gene: NA; V gene: TRBV5-1; CDR3 protein: CASSNGSPGAQYF; CDR3 DNA: TGCGCCAGCAGCAACGGGTCCCCCGGGGCCCAGTACTTC
CDR3 length: 14; J gene: TRBJ1-2; clone size: NA; D gene: NA; V gene: TRBV5-1; CDR3 protein: CASSLRPANYGYTF; CDR3 DNA: TGCGCCAGCAGCTTGCGCCCAGCTAACTATGGCTACACCTTC
CDR3 length: 15; J gene: TRBJ2-1; clone size: NA; D gene: TRBD1; V gene: TRBV11-2; CDR3 protein: CASSLGQWTGDEQFF; CDR3 DNA: TGTGCCAGCAGCTTAGGGCAGTGGACAGGGGATGAGCAGTTCTTC
CDR3 length: 12; J gene: TRBJ1-1; clone size: NA; D gene: NA; V gene: TRBV28; CDR3 protein: CASTLGETEAFF; CDR3 DNA: TGTGCCAGCACCCTGGGCGAAACTGAAGCTTTCTTT
CDR3 length: 16; J gene: TRBJ1-1; clone size: NA; D gene: TRBD1; V gene: TRBV6-5; CDR3 protein: CASSYSKGTGLTEAFF; CDR3 DNA: TGTGCCAGCAGTTACTCGAAAGGGACAGGGCTCACTGAAGCTTTCTTT
CDR3 length: 11; J gene: TRBJ2-5; clone size: NA; D gene: NA; V gene: TRBV19; CDR3 protein: CASSNLETQYF; CDR3 DNA: TGTGCCAGTAGTAATCTAGAGACCCAGTACTTC
CDR3 length: 14; J gene: TRBJ1-1; clone size: once; D gene: NA; V gene: TRBV7-2; CDR3 protein: CASSSVQANTEAFF; CDR3 DNA: TGTGCCAGCAGCTCCGTACAGGCTAACACTGAAGCTTTCTTT
CDR3 length: 14; J gene: TRBJ1-1; clone size: NA; D gene: TRBD1; V gene: TRBV6-6; CDR3 protein: CASSATGVNTEAFF; CDR3 DNA: TGTGCCAGCAGTGCGACAGGGGTGAACACTGAAGCTTTCTTT
CDR3 length: 16; J gene: TRBJ2-7; clone size: NA; D gene: NA; V gene: TRBV27; CDR3 protein: CASNPGGAGGYYEQYF; CDR3 DNA: TGTGCCAGCAATCCCGGGGGGGCAGGGGGATACTACGAGCAGTACTTC
CDR3 length: 15; J gene: TRBJ1-6; clone size: NA; D gene: NA; V gene: TRBV7-9; CDR3 protein: CASSIQGGAGSPLHF; CDR3 DNA: TGTGCCAGCAGCATACAGGGCGGCGCAGGCTCACCCCTCCACTTT
CDR3 length: 12; J gene: TRBJ2-3; clone size: NA; D gene: NA; V gene: TRBV25-1; CDR3 protein: CASSEYGDTQYF; CDR3 DNA: TGTGCCAGCAGTGAATACGGGGATACGCAGTATTTT
CDR3 length: 20; J gene: TRBJ1-3; clone size: NA; D gene: TRBD1; V gene: TRBV4-2; CDR3 protein: CASSQDPLVGTGGTGNTIYF; CDR3 DNA: TGTGCCAGCAGCCAAGACCCCCTTGTCGGAACAGGGGGTACGGGAAACACCATATATTTT
CDR3 length: 16; J gene: TRBJ1-4; clone size: NA; D gene: TRBD1; V gene: TRBV27; CDR3 protein: CASSLPTRQGAEKLFF; CDR3 DNA: TGTGCCAGCAGTTTACCGACCCGACAGGGGGCGGAAAAACTGTTTTTT
CDR3 length: 16; J gene: TRBJ1-4; clone size: NA; D gene: TRBD1; V gene: TRBV18; CDR3 protein: CASSLGQGATNEKLFF; CDR3 DNA: TGTGCCAGCTCACTGGGACAGGGGGCAACTAATGAAAAACTGTTTTTT
CDR3 length: 12; J gene: TRBJ2-7; clone size: NA; D gene: TRBD1; V gene: TRBV6-5; CDR3 protein: CASSKRGHEQYF; CDR3 DNA: TGTGCCAGCAGTAAGAGGGGGCACGAGCAGTACTTC
CDR3 length: 15; J gene: TRBJ1-6; clone size: NA; D gene: TRBD1; V gene: TRBV5-1; CDR3 protein: CASSLQAGGNSPLHF; CDR3 DNA: TGCGCCAGCAGCTTGCAGGCAGGGGGGAATTCACCCCTCCACTTT
CDR3 length: 16; J gene: TRBJ2-4; clone size: NA; D gene: TRBD2; V gene: TRBV19; CDR3 protein: CASSRLAGLAKNIQYF; CDR3 DNA: TGTGCCAGTAGTAGGTTAGCGGGCCTAGCCAAAAACATTCAGTACTTC
CDR3 length: 14; J gene: TRBJ2-3; clone size: NA; D gene: NA; V gene: TRBV11-3; CDR3 protein: CASSPSIGTDTQYF; CDR3 DNA: TGTGCCAGCAGCCCGAGTATCGGCACAGATACGCAGTATTTT
CDR3 length: 12; J gene: TRBJ1-2; clone size: NA; D gene: TRBD1; V gene: TRBV18; CDR3 protein: CASSPDRDGYTF; CDR3 DNA: TGTGCCAGCTCACCCGACAGGGATGGCTACACCTTC
CDR3 length: 14; J gene: TRBJ2-7; clone size: few; D gene: TRBD1; V gene: TRBV5-8; CDR3 protein: CASSRDRGPYEQYF; CDR3 DNA: TGTGCCAGCAGCCGGGACAGGGGGCCGTACGAGCAGTACTTC
CDR3 length: 16; J gene: TRBJ2-1; clone size: NA; D gene: TRBD1; V gene: TRBV18; CDR3 protein: CASSKDRVGSYNEQFF; CDR3 DNA: TGTGCCAGCTCAAAGGACAGGGTAGGTTCATACAATGAGCAGTTCTTC
CDR3 length: 15; J gene: TRBJ2-7; clone size: NA; D gene: TRBD2; V gene: TRBV7-2; CDR3 protein: CASSGGGQGRYEQYF; CDR3 DNA: TGTGCCAGCAGCGGGGGAGGGCAGGGTCGCTACGAGCAGTACTTC
CDR3 length: 14; J gene: TRBJ2-2; clone size: NA; D gene: NA; V gene: TRBV2; CDR3 protein: CASTSGPNTGELFF; CDR3 DNA: TGTGCCAGCACCAGCGGCCCGAACACCGGGGAGCTGTTTTTT
CDR3 length: 14; J gene: TRBJ2-5; clone size: NA; D gene: TRBD2; V gene: TRBV7-2; CDR3 protein: CASSQGRGPETQYF; CDR3 DNA: TGTGCCAGCAGCCAAGGGAGGGGCCCAGAGACCCAGTACTTC
CDR3 length: 16; J gene: TRBJ2-5; clone size: NA; D gene: TRBD2; V gene: TRBV18; CDR3 protein: CASSPAAGGLQETQYF; CDR3 DNA: TGTGCCAGCTCACCGGCAGCGGGGGGACTCCAAGAGACCCAGTACTTC
CDR3 length: 13; J gene: TRBJ2-7; clone size: NA; D gene: NA; V gene: TRBV5-1; CDR3 protein: CASSFRSAYEQYF; CDR3 DNA: TGCGCCAGCAGTTTCCGTTCAGCCTACGAGCAGTACTTC
CDR3 length: 15; J gene: TRBJ2-7; clone size: NA; D gene: NA; V gene: TRBV18; CDR3 protein: CASSRGTSGSYEQYF; CDR3 DNA: TGTGCCAGCTCCCGTGGGACTTCTGGCTCCTACGAGCAGTACTTC
CDR3 length: 12; J gene: TRBJ1-5; clone size: NA; D gene: NA; V gene: TRBV15; CDR3 protein: CATSIGYQPQHF; CDR3 DNA: TGTGCCACCAGCATCGGGTATCAGCCCCAGCATTTT
CDR3 length: 14; J gene: TRBJ1-5; clone size: once; D gene: TRBD1; V gene: TRBV29-1; CDR3 protein: CSVGGTDPNQPQHF; CDR3 DNA: TGCAGCGTTGGAGGGACAGACCCAAATCAGCCCCAGCATTTT
CDR3 length: 16; J gene: TRBJ2-1; clone size: NA; D gene: TRBD2; V gene: TRBV19; CDR3 protein: CASSIKLAGSYNEQFF; CDR3 DNA: TGTGCCAGTAGTATCAAACTAGCGGGCTCTTACAATGAGCAGTTCTTC
CDR3 length: 13; J gene: TRBJ2-1; clone size: NA; D gene: NA; V gene: TRBV2; CDR3 protein: CATYRIPYNEQFF; CDR3 DNA: TGTGCCACTTACAGGATCCCGTACAATGAGCAGTTCTTC
CDR3 length: 16; J gene: TRBJ2-3; clone size: NA; D gene: NA; V gene: TRBV2; CDR3 protein: CASSGLRGGGRNTQYF; CDR3 DNA: TGTGCCAGCAGTGGGCTGCGGGGTGGAGGTCGGAATACGCAGTATTTT
CDR3 length: 16; J gene: TRBJ1-3; clone size: NA; D gene: NA; V gene: TRBV19; CDR3 protein: CASSILERQSGNTIYF; CDR3 DNA: TGTGCCAGTAGTATTTTGGAGCGTCAGTCTGGAAACACCATATATTTT
CDR3 length: 11; J gene: TRBJ1-1; clone size: NA; D gene: NA; V gene: TRBV3-1/TRBV3-2; CDR3 protein: CASSQGPEAFF; CDR3 DNA: TGTGCCAGCAGCCAGGGCCCTGAAGCTTTCTTT
CDR3 length: 15; J gene: TRBJ2-5; clone size: NA; D gene: TRBD1; V gene: TRBV5-4; CDR3 protein: CASTMSQGAGETQYF; CDR3 DNA: TGTGCCAGCACCATGAGTCAGGGGGCCGGGGAGACCCAGTACTTC
CDR3 length: 14; J gene: TRBJ1-1; clone size: NA; D gene: NA; V gene: TRBV5-1; CDR3 protein: CASSTTGPNTEAFF; CDR3 DNA: TGCGCCAGCAGTACGACAGGACCGAACACTGAAGCTTTCTTT
CDR3 length: 15; J gene: TRBJ1-5; clone size: NA; D gene: NA; V gene: TRBV21-1; CDR3 protein: CASSKQGRGNQPQHF; CDR3 DNA: TGTGCCAGCAGCAAACAGGGCCGGGGCAATCAGCCCCAGCATTTT
CDR3 length: 14; J gene: TRBJ2-5; clone size: NA; D gene: TRBD2; V gene: TRBV10-3; CDR3 protein: CATIAGDAKETQYF; CDR3 DNA: TGTGCCACAATAGCGGGGGACGCCAAAGAGACCCAGTACTTC
CDR3 length: 14; J gene: TRBJ2-3; clone size: NA; D gene: TRBD2; V gene: TRBV30; CDR3 protein: CAWKVAGEADTQYF; CDR3 DNA: TGTGCCTGGAAAGTAGCGGGGGAGGCAGATACGCAGTATTTT
CDR3 length: 14; J gene: TRBJ2-7; clone size: NA; D gene: TRBD2; V gene: TRBV28; CDR3 protein: CASSLRGSRYEQYF; CDR3 DNA: TGTGCCAGCAGTTTACGCGGGAGCAGGTACGAGCAGTACTTC
CDR3 length: 13; J gene: TRBJ1-5; clone size: NA; D gene: TRBD1; V gene: TRBV30; CDR3 protein: CAWSYRGNQPQHF; CDR3 DNA: TGTGCCTGGAGTTACAGGGGGAATCAGCCCCAGCATTTT
CDR3 length: 14; J gene: TRBJ2-5; clone size: NA; D gene: NA; V gene: TRBV15; CDR3 protein: CATSRGEYGETQYF; CDR3 DNA: TGTGCCACCAGCAGAGGTGAATACGGGGAGACCCAGTACTTC
CDR3 length: 16; J gene: TRBJ1-6; clone size: NA; D gene: TRBD1; V gene: TRBV18; CDR3 protein: CASSLPPGQLIHPLHF; CDR3 DNA: TGTGCCAGCTCATTACCTCCGGGACAGCTAATTCACCCCCTCCACTTT
CDR3 length: 15; J gene: TRBJ2-7; clone size: NA; D gene: NA; V gene: TRBV28; CDR3 protein: CASSLSGVPSYEQYF; CDR3 DNA: TGTGCCAGCAGTTTATCAGGGGTCCCCTCCTACGAGCAGTACTTC
CDR3 length: 11; J gene: TRBJ2-7; clone size: NA; D gene: NA; V gene: TRBV27; CDR3 protein: CASSRSYEQYF; CDR3 DNA: TGTGCCAGCAGCCGCTCCTACGAGCAGTACTTC
CDR3 length: 10; J gene: TRBJ2-7; clone size: few; D gene: NA; V gene: TRBV10-3; CDR3 protein: CVGHWREQYF; CDR3 DNA: TGTGTGGGACACTGGCGCGAGCAGTACTTC
CDR3 length: 15; J gene: TRBJ2-2; clone size: NA; D gene: NA; V gene: TRBV5-8; CDR3 protein: CASSLGVSWTGELFF; CDR3 DNA: TGTGCCAGCAGCTTGGGAGTTAGTTGGACCGGGGAGCTGTTTTTT
CDR3 length: 14; J gene: TRBJ1-1; clone size: NA; D gene: NA; V gene: TRBV28; CDR3 protein: CASTEGGGAIGAFF; CDR3 DNA: TGTGCCAGCACAGAAGGCGGAGGAGCGATTGGGGCTTTCTTT
CDR3 length: 14; J gene: TRBJ2-3; clone size: NA; D gene: TRBD2; V gene: TRBV30; CDR3 protein: CAWGAGGATDTQYF; CDR3 DNA: TGTGCCTGGGGAGCGGGAGGGGCCACAGATACGCAGTATTTT
CDR3 length: 14; J gene: TRBJ1-2; clone size: many; D gene: NA; V gene: TRBV7-9; CDR3 protein: CASSLAAGRKGYTF; CDR3 DNA: TGTGCCAGCAGCTTAGCTGCAGGTCGCAAAGGCTACACCTTC